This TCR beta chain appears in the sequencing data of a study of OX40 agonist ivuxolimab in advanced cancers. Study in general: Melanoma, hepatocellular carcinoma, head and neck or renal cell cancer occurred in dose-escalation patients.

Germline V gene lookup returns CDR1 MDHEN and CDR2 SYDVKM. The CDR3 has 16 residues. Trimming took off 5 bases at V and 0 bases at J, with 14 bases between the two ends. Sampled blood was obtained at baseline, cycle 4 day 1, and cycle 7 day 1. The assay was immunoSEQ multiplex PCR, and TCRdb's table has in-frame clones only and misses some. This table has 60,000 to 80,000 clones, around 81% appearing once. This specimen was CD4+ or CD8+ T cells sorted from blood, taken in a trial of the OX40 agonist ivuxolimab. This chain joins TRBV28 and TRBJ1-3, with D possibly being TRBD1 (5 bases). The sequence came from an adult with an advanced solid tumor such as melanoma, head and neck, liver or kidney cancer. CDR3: CASSPLGASSGNTIYF. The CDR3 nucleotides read TGTGCCAGCAGTCCTCTCGGGGCCTCCTCTGGAAACACCATATATTTT. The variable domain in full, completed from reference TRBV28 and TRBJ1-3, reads DVKVTQSSRYLVKRTGEKVFLECVQDMDHENMFWYRQDPGLGLRLIYFSYDVKMKEKGDIPEGYSVSREKKERFSLILESASTNQTSMYLCASSPLGASSGNTIYFGEGSWLTVV.